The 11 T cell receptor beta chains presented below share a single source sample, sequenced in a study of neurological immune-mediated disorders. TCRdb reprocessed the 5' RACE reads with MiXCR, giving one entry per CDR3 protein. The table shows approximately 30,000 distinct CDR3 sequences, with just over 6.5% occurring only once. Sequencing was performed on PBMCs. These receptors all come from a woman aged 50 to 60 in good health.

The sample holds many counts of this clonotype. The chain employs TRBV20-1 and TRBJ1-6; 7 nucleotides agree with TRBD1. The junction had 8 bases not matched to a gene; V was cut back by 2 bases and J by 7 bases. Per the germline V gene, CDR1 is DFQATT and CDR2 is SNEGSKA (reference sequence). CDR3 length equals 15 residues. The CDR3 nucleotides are TGCAGTGCTAGATCCCGGACAGGTTCCAATTCACCCCTCCACTTT. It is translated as CSARSRTGSNSPLHF.

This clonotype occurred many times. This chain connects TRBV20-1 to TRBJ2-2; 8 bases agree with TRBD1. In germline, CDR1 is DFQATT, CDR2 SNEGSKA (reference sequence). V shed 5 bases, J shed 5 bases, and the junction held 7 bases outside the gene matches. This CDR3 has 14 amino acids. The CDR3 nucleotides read TGCAGTGCTCTGGACAGGGCAGGGACCGGGGAGCTGTTTTTT. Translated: CSALDRAGTGELFF.

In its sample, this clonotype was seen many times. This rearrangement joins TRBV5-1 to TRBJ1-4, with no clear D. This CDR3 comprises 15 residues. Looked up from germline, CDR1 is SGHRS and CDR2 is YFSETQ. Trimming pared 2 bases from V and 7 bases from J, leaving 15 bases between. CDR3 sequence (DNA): TGCGCCAGCAGCTTCTATGATCCGGCGCCTGAAAAACTGTTTTTT. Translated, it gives CASSFYDPAPEKLFF.

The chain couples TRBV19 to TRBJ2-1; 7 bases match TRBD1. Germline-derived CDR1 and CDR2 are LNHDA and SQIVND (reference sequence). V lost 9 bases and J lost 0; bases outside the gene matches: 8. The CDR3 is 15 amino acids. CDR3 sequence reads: CASKPDRSSYNEQFF. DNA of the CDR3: TGTGCCAGCAAACCGGACAGGAGCTCCTACAATGAGCAGTTCTTC.

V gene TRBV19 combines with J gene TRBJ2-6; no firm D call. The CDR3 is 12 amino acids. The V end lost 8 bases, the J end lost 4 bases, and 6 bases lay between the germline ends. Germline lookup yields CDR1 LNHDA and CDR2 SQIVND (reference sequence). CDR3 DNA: TGTGCCAGTTCTACAGGGGCCAACGTCCTGACTTTC. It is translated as CASSTGANVLTF.

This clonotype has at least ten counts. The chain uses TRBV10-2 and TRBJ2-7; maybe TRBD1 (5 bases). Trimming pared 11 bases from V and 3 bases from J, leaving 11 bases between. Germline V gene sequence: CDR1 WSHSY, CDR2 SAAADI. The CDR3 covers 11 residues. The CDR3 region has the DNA TGCGCCGGATCCCAGGGCTACGAGCAGTACTTC. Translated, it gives CAGSQGYEQYF.

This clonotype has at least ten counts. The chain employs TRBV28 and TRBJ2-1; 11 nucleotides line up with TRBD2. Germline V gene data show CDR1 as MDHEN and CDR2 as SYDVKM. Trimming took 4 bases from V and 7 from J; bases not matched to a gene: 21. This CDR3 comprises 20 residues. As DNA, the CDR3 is TGTGCCAGCAGTTGGGCTGGCGGGCTAGCGGGAGGAGGCGAGAGGAATGAGCAGTTCTTC. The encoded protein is CASSWAGGLAGGGERNEQFF.

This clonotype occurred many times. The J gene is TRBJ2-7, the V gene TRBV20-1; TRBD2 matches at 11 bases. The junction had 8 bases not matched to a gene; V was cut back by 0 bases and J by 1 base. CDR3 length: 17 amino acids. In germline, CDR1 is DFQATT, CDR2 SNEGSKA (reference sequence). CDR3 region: CSARDPSGRKASYEQYF. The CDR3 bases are TGCAGTGCTAGAGACCCTAGCGGGAGGAAAGCGTCCTACGAGCAGTACTTC.

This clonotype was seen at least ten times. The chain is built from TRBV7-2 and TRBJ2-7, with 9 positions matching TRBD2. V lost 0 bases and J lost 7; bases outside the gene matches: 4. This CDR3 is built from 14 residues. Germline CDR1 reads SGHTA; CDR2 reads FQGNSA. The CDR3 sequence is CASSLAGGRVEQYF. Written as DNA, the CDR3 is TGTGCCAGCAGCTTAGCGGGCGGGAGGGTTGAGCAGTACTTC. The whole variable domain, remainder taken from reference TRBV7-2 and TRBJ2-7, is GAGVSQSPSNKVTEKGKDVELRCDPISGHTALYWYRQSLGQGLEFLIYFQGNSAPDKSGLPSDRFSAERTGGSVSTLTIQRTQQEDSAVYLCASSLAGGRVEQYFGPGTRLTVT.

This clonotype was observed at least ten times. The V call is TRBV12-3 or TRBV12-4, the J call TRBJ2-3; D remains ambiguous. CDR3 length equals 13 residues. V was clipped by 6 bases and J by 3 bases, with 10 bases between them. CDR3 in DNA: TGTGCCAGCAGAAAAAGTGGGACAGATACGCAGTATTTT. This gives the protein CASRKSGTDTQYF.

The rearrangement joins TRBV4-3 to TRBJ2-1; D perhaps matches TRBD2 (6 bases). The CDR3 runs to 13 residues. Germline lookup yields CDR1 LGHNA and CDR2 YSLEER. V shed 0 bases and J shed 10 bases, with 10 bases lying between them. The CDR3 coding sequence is TGCGCCAGCAGCCAAGATCAGCGGGTGGAGCAGTTCTTC. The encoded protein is CASSQDQRVEQFF.